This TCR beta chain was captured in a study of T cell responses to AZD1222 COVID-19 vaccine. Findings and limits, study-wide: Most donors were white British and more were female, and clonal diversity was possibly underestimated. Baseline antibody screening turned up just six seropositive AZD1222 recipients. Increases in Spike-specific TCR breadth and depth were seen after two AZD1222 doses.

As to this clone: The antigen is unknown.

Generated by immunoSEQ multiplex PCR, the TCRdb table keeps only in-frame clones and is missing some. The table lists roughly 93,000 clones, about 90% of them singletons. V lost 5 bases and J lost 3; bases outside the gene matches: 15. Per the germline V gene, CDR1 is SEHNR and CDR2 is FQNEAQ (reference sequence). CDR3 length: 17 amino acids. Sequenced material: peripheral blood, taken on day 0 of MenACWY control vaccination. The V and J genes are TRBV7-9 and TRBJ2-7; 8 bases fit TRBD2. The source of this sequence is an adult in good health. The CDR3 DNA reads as TGTGCCAGCAGCCCCCCTTTTGCCGGGGGGGCCTTCTACGAGCAGTACTTC. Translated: CASSPPFAGGAFYEQYF.